This entry is about one TCR beta chain. The antigen is not known. The conserved final phenylalanine or tryptophan is absent from the CDR3, which likely points to a read error. Constant-region priming of roughly 500 ng total RNA yielded TCR beta cDNA. ARM-PCR was slightly modified, and three nested multiplex PCR rounds with it gave rise to the TCR beta libraries. Running 10 cycles apiece, the first two PCR rounds relied on TRBV1-TRBV30 forward primers together with a C-beta reverse primer. TCRdb reprocessed the multiplex PCR reads with MiXCR, giving one entry per CDR3 protein. The sample contains some 20,000 distinct CDR3 sequences, roughly three quarters of which appear only once. The data stem from a study of tumor-infiltrating lymphocytes in primary liver carcinoma. Broader study findings: The study found a significantly higher top-250-clone fraction in tumors than in blood (p = 0.039). About 7.5-25% of top clones, no more, were shared by all five regions.

The study co-extracted DNA and RNA from around 20-30 mg of unsorted bulk tissue. The CDR3 has 13 amino acids. Trimming removed 11 bases at V and 7 bases at J, with 18 bases between. From germline, CDR1 is SGHNT and CDR2 YENEEA. This sequence originates from a woman aged 25 to 39 with primary liver carcinoma and hepatitis B virus infection. The chain recombines TRBV11-3 with TRBJ2-1; D gene uncertain. The sequencing input was liver tumor tissue from sampling region 4. Subset in this sample: tumor region T4, right-lateral pole. The CDR3 loop is CAGASGCGNEQFL. The CDR3 nucleotides are TGTGCCGGCGCTAGTGGGTGTGGGAATGAGCAGTTCTTA.